A selection of T cell receptor beta chains follows, all from one sample in a study of blood T cell repertoires in COVID-19. Measured with immunoSEQ multiplex PCR; TCRdb has only the in-frame clones, and not every one. The sample contains approximately 170,000 clones, around 79% of which appear only once. The sequencing input was peripheral blood. These receptors all come from a woman aged 50 to 65 with acute or convalescent COVID-19. Both conserved end residues are part of each CDR3. Each record gives: D gene, V gene, clone size, J gene, CDR3 protein, CDR3 DNA. A D gene is named only where the DNA matches it firmly. Some rows have no size entry. The others give once, few or many, or a class for an expanded clone.

D gene: TRBD1; V gene: TRBV6-5; clone size: once; J gene: TRBJ2-7; CDR3 protein: CASTEPKGARYEQYF; CDR3 DNA: TGTGCCAGCACCGAGCCCAAGGGGGCGCGATACGAGCAGTACTTC
D gene: .; V gene: TRBV27; clone size: .; J gene: TRBJ2-7; CDR3 protein: CATLRGGEQYF; CDR3 DNA: TGTGCCACCCTACGGGGTGGTGAGCAGTACTTC
D gene: TRBD2; V gene: TRBV11-2; clone size: .; J gene: TRBJ2-1; CDR3 protein: CASSSSGTINEQFF; CDR3 DNA: TGTGCCAGCAGCTCCTCCGGGACTATCAATGAGCAGTTCTTC
D gene: TRBD1; V gene: TRBV28; clone size: .; J gene: TRBJ2-5; CDR3 protein: CASRLGTVAQTQYF; CDR3 DNA: TGTGCCAGCAGGTTAGGGACAGTAGCCCAGACCCAGTACTTC
D gene: TRBD1; V gene: TRBV10-3; clone size: .; J gene: TRBJ1-2; CDR3 protein: CAISESTGNYGYTF; CDR3 DNA: TGTGCCATCAGTGAGTCGACAGGGAACTATGGCTACACCTTC
D gene: TRBD2; V gene: TRBV4-3; clone size: .; J gene: TRBJ2-1; CDR3 protein: CASSRSPGLAGRVRGNEQFF; CDR3 DNA: TGCGCCAGCAGCCGAAGCCCGGGACTAGCGGGAAGGGTAAGGGGAAATGAGCAGTTCTTC
D gene: .; V gene: TRBV6-2/TRBV6-3; clone size: .; J gene: TRBJ1-2; CDR3 protein: CASSPLSSTGGYGYTF; CDR3 DNA: TGTGCCAGCAGCCCTCTTTCCTCGACAGGTGGCTATGGCTACACCTTC
D gene: .; V gene: TRBV19; clone size: .; J gene: TRBJ1-1; CDR3 protein: CASSIIGGTEAFF; CDR3 DNA: TGTGCCAGTAGTATCATAGGGGGCACTGAAGCTTTCTTT
D gene: TRBD1; V gene: TRBV19; clone size: .; J gene: TRBJ2-7; CDR3 protein: CASSMWTGALYEQYF; CDR3 DNA: TGTGCCAGTAGTATGTGGACAGGGGCCCTATACGAGCAGTACTTC
D gene: .; V gene: TRBV6-2/TRBV6-3; clone size: few; J gene: TRBJ2-7; CDR3 protein: CASSSIRVYF; CDR3 DNA: TGTGCCAGCAGCTCTATCAGGGTTTACTTC